The 30 T cell receptor beta chains listed next were all sequenced from one sample in a study of T cell responses to AZD1222 COVID-19 vaccine. TCRdb keeps only in-frame clones here, not all; method: immunoSEQ multiplex PCR. This repertoire shows about 140,000 clones, 80% to 95% found once; its top ten account for roughly 3.5%. The sequencing used peripheral blood, collected 28 days after the second AZD1222 dose. The receptors here all came from an adult who received the AZD1222 COVID-19 vaccine.

The chain joins TRBV10-3 to TRBJ2-3; TRBD1 might be the D (6 bases). Trimming removed 4 bases at V and 1 base at J, with 21 bases between. This CDR3 contains 18 residues. Germline V lookup: CDR1 ENHRY, CDR2 SYGVKD. The CDR3 loop reads CAISGKWQQGPGTDTQYF. The CDR3 DNA reads as TGTGCCATCAGTGGGAAGTGGCAACAGGGACCCGGCACAGATACGCAGTATTTT.

The chain carries TRBV28 and TRBJ2-7; D gene uncertain. The germline V gene has CDR1 MDHEN and CDR2 SYDVKM. The V end was cut by 5 bases, the J end by 3 bases, with 14 bases between. This CDR3 is 14 amino acids long. CDR3 nucleotides: TGTGCCAGCAGTACCGAATTACGGAGCTACGAGCAGTACTTC. Amino acids: CASSTELRSYEQYF.

This sequence joins TRBV27 and TRBJ2-3, with 9 positions matching TRBD2. This CDR3 spans 16 amino acids. With 5 bases clipped from V and 5 bases from J, the junction kept 11 bases outside the gene matches. CDR1 and CDR2 (germline): MNHEY, SMNVEV (reference sequence). The CDR3 region is CASSPRLADGRDTQYF. DNA for the CDR3: TGTGCCAGCAGTCCGAGACTAGCGGACGGCAGAGATACGCAGTATTTT.

The J gene is TRBJ1-1, the V gene TRBV19; 7 bases line up with TRBD1. The CDR3 consists of 13 residues. Per the germline V gene, CDR1 is LNHDA and CDR2 is SQIVND (reference sequence). The V segment lost 3 bases and the J segment 3 bases; nucleotides outside the gene matches: 1. The CDR3 loop reads CASSIDRDTEAFF. Written as DNA, the CDR3 is TGTGCCAGTAGTATTGACAGGGACACTGAAGCTTTCTTT.

The rearrangement uses TRBV27 and TRBJ1-1; tentative D call: TRBD1 (5 bases). CDR1 is MNHEY, CDR2 SMNVEV, per germline (reference sequence). This CDR3 region has 21 residues. V lost 6 bases, J lost 0 bases, and 32 bases lay in between. CDR3 amino acids: CASSPIRGSLQRIPMNTEAFF. The CDR3 nucleotides are TGTGCCAGCAGCCCTATTAGGGGAAGCCTTCAACGAATACCCATGAACACTGAAGCTTTCTTT.

V gene TRBV6-6 combines with J gene TRBJ1-1, with 7 bases matching TRBD1. Germline V gene data show CDR1 as MNHNY and CDR2 as SVGAGI (reference sequence). This CDR3 has 13 amino acids. V was pared by 6 bases and J by 1 base, with 2 bases of the junction left unmatched. In nucleotides, the CDR3 is TGTGCCAGCAGAAGACAGGGGAACACTGAAGCTTTCTTT. Its translation is CASRRQGNTEAFF.

This chain connects TRBV27 to TRBJ1-1, with a tentative D call TRBD1 (6 bases). Germline V CDR1 and CDR2: MNHEY, SMNVEV (reference sequence). Trimming stripped 5 bases from V and 0 bases from J, with 10 bases between. The CDR3 is made up of 14 amino acids. DNA for the CDR3: TGTGCCAGCAGTCTACAGGGCCTGAACACTGAAGCTTTCTTT. It is translated as CASSLQGLNTEAFF.

This clone was picked up one time. The rearrangement uses TRBV6-5 and TRBJ1-5; 10 bases match TRBD1. CDR3 size: 15 residues. The J segment lost 7 bases and the V segment lost 5 bases, leaving 8 bases of the junction unmatched. The germline gives CDR1 MNHEY, CDR2 SVGAGI. The CDR3 sequence is CASSPTGGDGQPQHF. CDR3 bases: TGTGCCAGCAGTCCGACAGGGGGCGATGGGCAGCCCCAGCATTTT.

The gene calls are TRBV28 and TRBJ1-1; 11 bases fit TRBD1. Germline V gene lookup returns CDR1 MDHEN and CDR2 SYDVKM. V lost 3 bases to trimming and J lost 4 bases; unmatched junction nucleotides: 1. The CDR3 is 14 residues long. CDR3 DNA sequence: TGTGCCAGCAGTTTCGGGACAGGGGGCACTGAAGCTTTCTTT. This translates into CASSFGTGGTEAFF.

The chain uses TRBV30 and TRBJ1-5, with D tentatively TRBD1 (6 bases). The length of the CDR3 is 15 residues. The V gene's germline CDR1 is GTSNPN and CDR2 SVGIG (reference sequence). Trimming removed 0 bases at V and 0 bases at J, with 9 bases between. CDR3 nucleotide sequence: TGTGCCTGGAGTGTGGGGGCCTATAGCAATCAGCCCCAGCATTTT. Translating it yields CAWSVGAYSNQPQHF.

The chain employs TRBV6-1 and TRBJ1-3; D not certain. Trimming removed 4 bases from V and 0 bases from J, with 13 bases in between. Germline V CDR1 and CDR2: MNHNS, SASEGT. The CDR3 contains 16 residues. For the CDR3, the DNA is TGTGCCAGCAGTGGATACACTGTGAGCTCTGGAAACACCATATATTTT. Translating it yields CASSGYTVSSGNTIYF.

The sample holds one count of this clone. The genes are TRBV9 and TRBJ2-3; D uncertain. The V end lost 0 bases, the J end lost 6 bases, and 5 bases lay between the germline ends. Looked up from germline, CDR1 is SGDLS and CDR2 is YYNGEE. The CDR3 runs 12 residues. The CDR3 loop reads CASSVGGDTQYF. The CDR3 DNA follows: TGTGCCAGCAGCGTAGGTGGTGATACGCAGTATTTT.

The gene calls are TRBV6-5 and TRBJ2-7; possibly TRBD1 for D (6 bases). This CDR3 has 12 amino acids. Germline V gene data show CDR1 as MNHEY and CDR2 as SVGAGI. V was pared by 6 bases and J by 4 bases, with 10 bases between. The CDR3 DNA reads TGTGCCAGCAGCCTGGACAGTTACGAGCAGTACTTC. Translated: CASSLDSYEQYF.

The chain has TRBV19 and TRBJ1-4; the D gene is possibly TRBD1 (5 bases). The germline V gene encodes CDR1 LNHDA and CDR2 SQIVND (reference sequence). The CDR3 length is 15 residues. Trimming stripped 4 bases from V and 6 bases from J, with 15 bases between. CDR3 sequence reads: CASSTTSAGDEKLFF. The CDR3 region has the DNA TGTGCCAGTAGTACGACCTCGGCGGGGGATGAAAAACTGTTTTTT.

For the CDR3, the DNA is TGTGCCAGCAGTTTTCGACAGGTAAAGCTGTATTTT. Amino acid sequence: CASSFRQVKLYF. The chain joins TRBV28 to TRBJ2-3, with a weak D call TRBD1 (6 bases). Trimming removed 3 bases at V and 14 bases at J, with 15 bases between. Germline assignment: CDR1 MDHEN and CDR2 SYDVKM. The CDR3 is 12 residues long.

The V and J genes are TRBV28 and TRBJ2-2, with 11 bases matching TRBD2. J gave up 1 base and V 6 bases, and 10 bases lay outside the gene matches. Per germline, CDR1 MDHEN and CDR2 SYDVKM. The CDR3 is 18 amino acids. The CDR3 DNA sequence: TGTGCCAGCAGCCCTGGACTAGCGGGCCGACGGAACACCGGGGAGCTGTTTTTT. It is translated as CASSPGLAGRRNTGELFF.

The chain recombines TRBV11-2 with TRBJ1-1; maybe TRBD1 (6 bases). V was pared by 2 bases and J by 5 bases, with 12 bases between. The germline CDR1 and CDR2 sequences are SGHAT and FQNNGV. This CDR3 has 14 residues. CDR3 region: CASSLNRVRTEAFF. The CDR3 DNA reads as TGTGCCAGCAGCTTAAACAGGGTGCGGACTGAAGCTTTCTTT. Filled out from reference TRBV11-2 and TRBJ1-1, the complete variable domain reads EAGVAQSPRYKIIEKRQSVAFWCNPISGHATLYWYQQILGQGPKLLIQFQNNGVVDDSQLPKDRFSAERLKGVDSTLKIQPAKLEDSAVYLCASSLNRVRTEAFFGQGTRLTVV.

CDR3 nucleotides: TGTGCCAGCAGTTACAGCGGGGACAGGGGTAGTGAAAAACTGTTTTTT. Its translation is CASSYSGDRGSEKLFF. The V and J genes are TRBV6-5 and TRBJ1-4, with 10 nucleotides matching TRBD1. This CDR3 is built from 16 residues. V trimming: 2 bases; J trimming: 7 bases; junction bases outside the gene matches: 7. The germline V gene encodes CDR1 MNHEY and CDR2 SVGAGI.

The rearrangement uses TRBV20-1 and TRBJ2-5; D ambiguous. The CDR3 is 11 residues long. V was pared by 4 bases and J by 5 bases, with 8 bases between. Germline V gene lookup returns CDR1 DFQATT and CDR2 SNEGSKA (reference sequence). CDR3 in amino acids: CSAIGMETQYF. The CDR3 coding sequence is TGCAGTGCTATAGGGATGGAGACCCAGTACTTC.

The V gene is TRBV6-2 or TRBV6-3, the J gene TRBJ1-5, with TRBD1 identical over 7 bases. Germline V gives CDR1 MNHEY, CDR2 SVGEGT. The CDR3 runs 16 residues. Trimming cost V 2 bases and J 6 bases; bases outside gene matches: 10. The CDR3 region has the DNA TGTGCCAGCAGTTACGGTTCAACAGGGGCTGTTCAGCCCCAGCATTTT. Translation gives CASSYGSTGAVQPQHF.

This clone was seen a single time. The J gene is TRBJ1-4, the V gene TRBV28; 7 bases agree with TRBD1. Germline V CDR1 and CDR2: MDHEN, SYDVKM. The CDR3 is 12 amino acids. J gave up 8 bases and V 4 bases, and 1 base lay outside the gene matches. CDR3 sequence (DNA): TGTGCCAGCAGTTCGACAGGGGAAAAACTGTTTTTT. Its protein is CASSSTGEKLFF.

CDR3 DNA: TGTGCCAGCAAAAGGGGGCAGGACACTGAAGCTTTCTTT. It codes for CASKRGQDTEAFF. The V gene is TRBV6-5, the J gene TRBJ1-1; the match to TRBD1 covers 7 bases. The V and J ends lost 7 bases and 3 bases, in that order; junction bases with no gene match: 5. Germline lookup yields CDR1 MNHEY and CDR2 SVGAGI. The CDR3 has 13 amino acids.

This chain uses TRBV7-2 with TRBJ2-7, with D maybe TRBD2 (7 bases). V was clipped by 1 base and J by 2 bases, with 12 bases between them. Germline V lookup: CDR1 SGHTA, CDR2 FQGNSA. This CDR3 spans 15 amino acids. The chain's CDR3 is CASSLVQGTTYEQYF. The CDR3 nucleotides read TGTGCCAGCAGCTTAGTCCAGGGGACTACCTACGAGCAGTACTTC.

V is TRBV6-5 and J is TRBJ1-1, with D uncertain. The CDR3 covers 11 residues. The germline V and J ends were trimmed by 7 bases and 1 base, with 4 bases remaining between them. The germline V gene has CDR1 MNHEY and CDR2 SVGAGI. This CDR3 reads CASTRNTEAFF. DNA for the CDR3: TGTGCCAGCACGCGGAACACTGAAGCTTTCTTT.

The gene calls are TRBV10-3 and TRBJ1-4; 10 nucleotides line up with TRBD1. J was trimmed by 5 bases and V by 0 bases; bases with no gene match: 0. CDR3 length: 15 amino acids. The V gene's germline CDR1 is ENHRY and CDR2 SYGVKD. For the CDR3, the DNA is TGTGCCATCAGTGAGTCGACAGGGGGCAATGAAAAACTGTTTTTT. It translates to CAISESTGGNEKLFF.

The chain is built from TRBV27 and TRBJ2-6; D remains unclear. The CDR3 spans 13 residues. Germline V gene data show CDR1 as MNHEY and CDR2 as SMNVEV (reference sequence). V lost 5 bases, J lost 1 base, and 3 bases lay in between. CDR3 coding DNA: TGTGCCAGCAGTGCATCTGGGGCCAACGTCCTGACTTTC. Its translation: CASSASGANVLTF.

The rearrangement links TRBV5-1 to TRBJ1-6, with D tentatively TRBD1 (6 bases). V was shortened by 4 bases and J by 6 bases, with 11 bases between the two germline ends. Germline V CDR1 and CDR2: SGHRS, YFSETQ. The CDR3 has 14 amino acids. The CDR3 DNA sequence: TGCGCCAGCAGCCTTGGACAGATTAATTCACCCCTCCACTTT. Protein sequence: CASSLGQINSPLHF. Full variable domain (missing parts from reference TRBV5-1 and TRBJ1-6): KAGVTQTPRYLIKTRGQQVTLSCSPISGHRSVSWYQQTPGQGLQFLFEYFSETQRNKGNFPGRFSGRQFSNSRSEMNVSTLELGDSALYLCASSLGQINSPLHFGNGTRLTVT.

This chain links TRBV7-2 with TRBJ2-1; TRBD1 matches 9 bases. The V gene's germline CDR1 is SGHTA and CDR2 FQGNSA. The CDR3 consists of 14 residues. J was trimmed by 9 bases and V by 8 bases; bases with no gene match: 11. CDR3 amino acids: CASGKNRGQGEQFF. As DNA, the CDR3 is TGTGCCAGCGGGAAAAACAGGGGGCAGGGTGAGCAGTTCTTC.

The gene calls are TRBV5-1 and TRBJ1-1; TRBD1 matches 10 bases. Germline V gives CDR1 SGHRS, CDR2 YFSETQ. CDR3 length: 18 amino acids. Trimming removed 0 bases from V and 3 bases from J; junction bases left unmatched: 11. The CDR3 DNA follows: TGCGCCAGCAGCTTGGTACGACAGGGGGCGTTGGATGACACTGAAGCTTTCTTT. It specifies CASSLVRQGALDDTEAFF.

This clone was detected once. The chain is built from TRBV11-2 and TRBJ2-3; D gene unclear. V was cut by 2 bases and J by 6 bases, with 12 bases left in between. CDR3 size: 14 residues. The germline gives CDR1 SGHAT, CDR2 FQNNGV. The CDR3 loop is CASSLSAWSDTQYF. DNA of the CDR3: TGTGCCAGCAGCTTATCGGCCTGGAGCGATACGCAGTATTTT.